This T cell receptor (beta chain) was documented in a study of T cell changes during pregnancy in multiple sclerosis (dated by TCRdb to between 2018 and 2020). At the level of the whole study: The study looked at changes in the T cell repertoire across pregnancy in women with multiple sclerosis.

As encoded in the germline V gene, CDR1 is MNHNS while CDR2 is SASEGT. Deletion took 0 bases off V and 9 bases off J, with a span of 11 bases between the germline ends. The CDR3 has 14 amino acids, counting the end cysteine and phenylalanine. CDR3 DNA only is kept here, 42 bases in frame from base 1. Concerning this clone itself: What antigen it recognizes has not been identified. Base-call qualities are not available, and no considerably larger clone is one nucleotide away.

The method was the immunoSEQ multiplex PCR assay. TCRdb took this table from immuneACCESS and kept in-frame rearrangements with V and J called. Such tables lack part of the clones; where checked against another copy, unresolved V genes explain under half of the gap, and the rest is unexplained. In all, the sample holds 45,000 to 60,000 clones, and 80% to 95% of those were seen once. The ten largest make up roughly 0.66% of the sample. Specimen: CD4+ T cells from peripheral blood mononuclear cells, collected after pregnancy. This sequence was found in a female donor in good health, enrolled as a control in a pregnancy study. The sequence is built from TRBV6-1 and TRBJ1-4, with a tentative D gene TRBD1 over 6 matching bases. The DNA reads as follows: TGTGCCAGCAGTGAAGCAGGACAGAACCAAAAACTGTTTTTT. Protein translation: CASSEAGQNQKLFF.